A selection of T cell receptor beta chains follows, all from one sample in a study of blood T cell repertoires in COVID-19. Sequencing used immunoSEQ multiplex PCR; TCRdb keeps in-frame clones, though not all of them. This table has 90,000 to 130,000 clones, 72% appearing once. Specimen: peripheral blood. The receptors shown here come from a woman in her fifties or sixties with acute or convalescent COVID-19. The CDR3 runs from the conserved cysteine through the conserved F or W. Fields, in order: D gene, V gene, CDR3 length, J gene, clone size, CDR3 protein, CDR3 DNA. A D gene is named only where the DNA matches it firmly. Size tells how often a clone was seen (once, few, many) or the class of an expanded clone, and some rows leave it out.

.	TRBV9	17	TRBJ1-1	.	CASSVGSGGTRQTEAFF	TGTGCCAGCAGCGTAGGATCGGGGGGCACTCGGCAGACTGAAGCTTTCTTT
TRBD2	TRBV5-1	16	TRBJ2-1	.	CASSLGPSREAYEQFF	TGCGCCAGCAGCTTGGGGCCCTCGCGGGAGGCCTATGAGCAGTTCTTC
.	TRBV6-4	13	TRBJ1-1	.	CASSDRVNTEAFF	TGTGCCAGCAGTGACCGGGTGAACACTGAAGCTTTCTTT
.	TRBV2	15	TRBJ2-5	once	CASSVGGTGGETQYF	TGTGCCAGCAGTGTGGGCGGGACGGGTGGAGAGACCCAGTACTTC
TRBD2	TRBV30	15	TRBJ2-7	few	CAWSVKAGRTYEQYF	TGTGCCTGGAGTGTAAAAGCGGGGCGTACCTACGAGCAGTACTTC
.	TRBV6-2/TRBV6-3	16	TRBJ1-3	.	CASSSRQSLSGNTIYF	TGTGCCAGCAGTTCTCGACAGTCCCTCTCTGGAAACACCATATATTTT
.	TRBV7-2	11	TRBJ1-1	.	CASSPGGGAFF	TGTGCCAGCAGCCCGGGAGGGGGAGCTTTCTTT
.	TRBV7-8	16	TRBJ1-2	.	CASSRGSLQGPFGYTF	TGTGCCAGCAGCCGAGGAAGTTTGCAGGGCCCATTCGGCTACACCTTC
TRBD1	TRBV3-1/TRBV3-2	15	TRBJ1-1	.	CASSHGTALNTEAFF	TGTGCCAGCAGCCACGGGACAGCCCTGAACACTGAAGCTTTCTTT
.	TRBV2	15	TRBJ2-5	few	CASSRYPTGGETQYF	TGTGCCAGCAGTCGCTACCCGACAGGCGGCGAGACCCAGTACTTC
TRBD1	TRBV12-5	16	TRBJ2-5	few	CASGLGQTGFQETQYF	TGTGCTAGTGGTTTGGGACAGACAGGGTTCCAAGAGACCCAGTACTTC
.	TRBV2	13	TRBJ1-1	.	CASTIGKTTEAFF	TGTGCCAGCACTATCGGGAAAACCACTGAAGCTTTCTTT
TRBD1	TRBV7-2	14	TRBJ1-2	few	CASSTGQGGYGYTF	TGTGCCAGCAGCACCGGACAGGGGGGCTATGGCTACACCTTC
TRBD1	TRBV5-6	13	TRBJ2-5	many	CASSDRVQETQYF	TGTGCCAGCAGCGACAGGGTCCAAGAGACCCAGTACTTC
TRBD1	TRBV11-2	15	TRBJ1-5	.	CASSLGRTGNQPQHF	TGTGCCAGCAGCTTAGGAAGGACAGGGAATCAGCCCCAGCATTTT
.	TRBV12-5	15	TRBJ2-1	few	CASGLGQGLGNEQFF	TGTGCTAGTGGTTTGGGGCAGGGACTTGGAAATGAGCAGTTCTTC